This T cell receptor (beta chain) was profiled in a study of beta chain features in type 1 diabetes. For the study at large: Sorted cells numbering 107,917,701 were examined across all samples.

On this clone: Its antigen is still unknown.

The V and J ends lost 6 bases and 1 base respectively, with 6 bases between them. The CDR3 has 11 residues. Germline V CDR1 and CDR2: SQVTM, ANQGSEA. Findings and caveats of the study: TCRB CDR3 length was moderately but significantly reduced in all four CD4+ subsets of Type 1 diabetes patients.

Post-sort purity exceeded 98% for all sorted populations. As every portion of the isolated RNA was reverse transcribed, the sequencing read expressed TCRB transcripts. The method was immunoSEQ multiplex PCR; TCRdb's version includes in-frame clones alone and lacks a portion of them. The table shows 300,000 to 400,000 clones, with over 7% occurring only once. The source material was central memory CD4+ T cells from blood. The rearrangement joins TRBV29-1 to TRBJ2-5; D is unresolved. The sequence derives from a man between 25 and 39 years old with type 1 diabetes. The CDR3 loop is CSVVIQETQYF. As DNA, the CDR3 is TGCAGCGTCGTGATCCAAGAGACCCAGTACTTC.